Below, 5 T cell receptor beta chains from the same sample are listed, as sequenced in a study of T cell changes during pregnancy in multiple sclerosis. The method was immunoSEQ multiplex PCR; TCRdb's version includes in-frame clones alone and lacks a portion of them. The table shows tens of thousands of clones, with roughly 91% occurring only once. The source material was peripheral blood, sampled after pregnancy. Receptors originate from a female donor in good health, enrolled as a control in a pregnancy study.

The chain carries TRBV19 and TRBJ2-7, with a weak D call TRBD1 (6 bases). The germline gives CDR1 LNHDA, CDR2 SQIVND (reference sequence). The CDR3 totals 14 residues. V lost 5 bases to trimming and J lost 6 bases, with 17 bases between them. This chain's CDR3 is CASSVQGPVREQYF. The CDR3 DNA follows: TGTGCCAGTAGTGTACAGGGACCGGTACGCGAGCAGTACTTC.

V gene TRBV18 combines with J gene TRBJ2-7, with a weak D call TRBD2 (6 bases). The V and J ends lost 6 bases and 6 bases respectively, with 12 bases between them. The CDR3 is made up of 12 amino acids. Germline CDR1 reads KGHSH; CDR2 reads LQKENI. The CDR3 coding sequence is TGTGCCAGCTCCCACGGGGGTACCGAGCAGTACTTC. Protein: CASSHGGTEQYF.

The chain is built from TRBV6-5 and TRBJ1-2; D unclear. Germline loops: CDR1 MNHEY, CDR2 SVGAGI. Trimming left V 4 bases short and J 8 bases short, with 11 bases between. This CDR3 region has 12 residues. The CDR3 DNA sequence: TGTGCCAGCAGTTCCTCCACGGGAGGCTACACCTTC. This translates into CASSSSTGGYTF.

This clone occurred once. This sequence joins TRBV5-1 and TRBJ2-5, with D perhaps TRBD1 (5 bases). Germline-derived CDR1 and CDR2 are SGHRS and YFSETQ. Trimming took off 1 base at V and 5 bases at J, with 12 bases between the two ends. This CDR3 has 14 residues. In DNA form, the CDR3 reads TGCGCCAGCAGCTTGATCACAGGCGGCGAGACCCAGTACTTC. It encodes CASSLITGGETQYF.

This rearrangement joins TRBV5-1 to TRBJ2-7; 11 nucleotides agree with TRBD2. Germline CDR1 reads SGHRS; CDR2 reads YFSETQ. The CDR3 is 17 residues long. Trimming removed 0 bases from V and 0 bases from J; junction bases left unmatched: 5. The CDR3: CASSLAGTSGSSYEQYF. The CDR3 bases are TGCGCCAGCAGCTTGGCCGGGACTAGCGGTAGCTCCTACGAGCAGTACTTC.